This passage covers 27 T cell receptor beta chains from one sample sequenced in a study of T-cell reconstitution after alpha-beta-depleted transplantation in children. The TCRbeta library was prepared with unique molecular identifiers. TCRdb reprocessed the PCR reads with MiXCR, giving one entry per CDR3 protein. Seen here are hundreds of thousands of distinct CDR3 sequences, roughly 17% observed once, and the top ten hold about 1.1%. Sample: PBMCs from the stem cell graft donor, taken from the stem cell graft. These receptors originate from a human donor who donated a stem cell graft to a child with acute myeloid leukemia.

The chain uses TRBV18 and TRBJ2-7; D might be TRBD1 (7 bases). Germline-derived CDR1 and CDR2 are KGHSH and LQKENI. V was shortened by 5 bases and J by 7 bases, with 21 bases between the two germline ends. The CDR3 sequence is 15 residues long. The CDR3 spells CASSLRLGGAGEQYF. In nucleotides, the CDR3 is TGTGCCAGCTCATTACGGTTAGGGGGCGCGGGAGAGCAGTACTTC. Full variable domain (remainder filled in from reference TRBV18 and TRBJ2-7): NAGVMQNPRHLVRRRGQEARLRCSPMKGHSHVYWYRQLPEEGLKFMVYLQKENIIDESGMPKERFSAEFPKEGPSILRIQQVVRGDSAAYFCASSLRLGGAGEQYFGPGTRLTVT.

Ten or more counts support this clonotype. The chain couples TRBV20-1 to TRBJ2-1; 9 nucleotides agree with TRBD2. This CDR3 contains 14 residues. Unmatched junction bases numbered 14, after V lost 5 bases and J lost 12 bases. Germline V gene data show CDR1 as DFQATT and CDR2 as SNEGSKA (reference sequence). The CDR3 DNA is TGCAGTGCTCTGAAGCGGGGGGTGGTAATGGCGCAGTTCTTC. Amino acids: CSALKRGVVMAQFF.

V usage is TRBV15 and J usage is TRBJ2-4; no reliable D call. V dropped 0 bases and J dropped 5 bases, with 14 bases sitting between them. Looked up from germline, CDR1 is LNHNV and CDR2 is YYDKDF (reference sequence). This CDR3 has 16 residues. CDR3 region: CATSRDQRPTENIQYF. The CDR3 nucleotides read TGTGCCACCAGCAGAGATCAGAGACCTACCGAAAACATTCAGTACTTC.

This clonotype was recorded many times. This chain joins TRBV4-2 and TRBJ1-6, with D unclear. This CDR3 comprises 16 residues. The germline V and J ends were trimmed by 5 bases and 0 bases, with 11 bases remaining between them. CDR1 is LGHNA and CDR2 is YNFKEQ in the germline V gene. This chain's CDR3 is CASSVDGSSYNSPLHF. CDR3 bases: TGTGCCAGCAGCGTGGACGGGAGCTCCTATAATTCACCCCTCCACTTT.

Many counts were recorded for this clonotype. The V and J genes are TRBV20-1 and TRBJ2-1; D is unresolved. Trimming shortened V by 4 bases and J by 4 bases, and 11 bases separated the two germline ends. The germline CDR1 and CDR2 sequences are DFQATT and SNEGSKA (reference sequence). This CDR3 spans 13 amino acids. The CDR3, as DNA: TGCAGTGCTAAGGGCCAGACATACAATGAGCAGTTCTTC. Translated, it gives CSAKGQTYNEQFF.

This clonotype was counted between two and nine times. The chain uses TRBV6-1 and TRBJ2-3, with a tentative D call TRBD1 (5 bases). The CDR3 consists of 12 residues. CDR1 is MNHNS, CDR2 SASEGT, per germline. Deletions cut 7 bases from V and 2 bases from J, with 7 bases between. CDR3 sequence (DNA): TGTGCCAGCACCAGGGACACAGATACGCAGTATTTT. Translated, it gives CASTRDTDTQYF.

This clonotype turned up a few times. This sequence joins TRBV20-1 and TRBJ2-5; D gene uncertain. CDR1 is DFQATT, CDR2 SNEGSKA, per germline (reference sequence). V was trimmed by 4 bases and J by 3 bases, leaving 9 bases between them. The CDR3 is 12 amino acids. In DNA, the CDR3 is TGCAGTGCTACTTGGACGGAAGAGACCCAGTACTTC. This translates into CSATWTEETQYF.

J is TRBJ1-6 and V is TRBV7-2; 7 bases align to TRBD1. V was pared by 5 bases and J by 7 bases, with 8 bases of the junction left unmatched. The germline CDR1 and CDR2 sequences are SGHTA and FQGNSA. The CDR3 covers 15 residues. CDR3 protein: CASSGRQGGNSPLHF. The CDR3 nucleotides read TGTGCCAGCAGCGGAAGACAGGGTGGGAATTCACCCCTCCACTTT.

This clonotype was detected many times. The rearrangement links TRBV20-1 to TRBJ1-2; D is possibly TRBD1 (5 bases). From germline, CDR1 is DFQATT and CDR2 SNEGSKA (reference sequence). V was pared by 6 bases and J by 2 bases, with 10 bases between. CDR3 size: 12 residues. CDR3: CSAGGGNYGYTF. CDR3 bases: TGCAGTGCCGGGGGGGGGAACTATGGCTACACCTTC.

As to this clonotype: A much more abundant neighbour one base away suggests this may be a read error. This chain connects TRBV29-1 to TRBJ1-4; unclear D gene. The V gene's germline CDR1 is SQVTM and CDR2 ANQGSEA. V lost 6 bases and J lost 3, with 11 bases in between. There are 13 residues in the CDR3. The CDR3 protein is CSVGSFANEKLFF. As DNA, the CDR3 is TGCAGCGTGGGGAGCTTCGCTAATGAAAAACTGTTTTTT.

The sample holds a few counts of this clonotype. The chain carries TRBV7-9 and TRBJ1-1, with D maybe TRBD1 (6 bases). The CDR3 length is 13 residues. CDR1 is SEHNR and CDR2 is FQNEAQ in the germline V gene (reference sequence). Trimming cost V 8 bases and J 2 bases, with 12 bases left between them. As DNA, the CDR3 is TGTGCCAGCCGAGGGGGACGAAACACTGAAGCTTTCTTT. This translates into CASRGGRNTEAFF.

Ten or more counts support this clonotype. An end of the junction differs from the germline gene, which may be a read error. The rearrangement links TRBV5-6 to TRBJ1-1, with TRBD1 matching over 11 bases. Germline V gene sequence: CDR1 SGHDT, CDR2 YYEEEE. This CDR3 is built from 14 residues. The CDR3: CSSSLGQGAWQAFF. The CDR3 region has the DNA TGTTCCAGCAGCTTAGGACAGGGGGCTTGGCAGGCTTTCTTT.

The chain recombines TRBV27 with TRBJ1-5, with D unresolved. With 2 bases removed from V and 7 bases from J, the gap between germline ends came to 9 bases. The CDR3 length is 13 residues. Germline assignment: CDR1 MNHEY and CDR2 SMNVEV (reference sequence). Written as DNA, the CDR3 is TGTGCCAGCAGTTTAAATCCGGAGCAGCCCCAGCATTTT. Its translation: CASSLNPEQPQHF.

In this sample, this clonotype turned up many times. The chain joins TRBV15 to TRBJ1-2; D unclear. This CDR3 has 12 amino acids. Per germline, CDR1 LNHNV and CDR2 YYDKDF (reference sequence). V lost 3 bases and J 3 bases, leaving 5 bases between the germline ends. In nucleotides, the CDR3 is TGTGCCACCAGCAGCAACCACTATGGCTACACCTTC. It is translated as CATSSNHYGYTF.

This sequence joins TRBV7-3 and TRBJ1-1; D remains unclear. Germline lookup yields CDR1 SGHTA and CDR2 FQGTGA. V was trimmed by 5 bases and J by 4 bases, leaving 11 bases between them. The CDR3 runs to 13 residues. In DNA, the CDR3 is TGTGCCAGCAGCCCAGGAAGTATCACTGAAGCTTTCTTT. As protein: CASSPGSITEAFF.

This chain joins TRBV12-3 or TRBV12-4 and TRBJ2-2, with a tentative D call TRBD2 (5 bases). The V gene lost 11 bases and the J gene lost 7 bases, with 11 bases spanning the gap. The CDR3 has 11 amino acids. CDR3 nucleotides: TGTGCCTGTCTGGAGGTCGGGGAGCTGTTTTTT. Residues: CACLEVGELFF.

This clonotype was recorded at least ten times. DNA for the CDR3: TGTGCCAGCAGTTTAAAGACAAACTATGGCTACACCTTC. Its translation: CASSLKTNYGYTF. J is TRBJ1-2 and V is TRBV12-3 or TRBV12-4; D not resolved. V lost 2 bases, J lost 2 bases, and 6 bases lay in between. The CDR3 contains 13 residues.

The CDR3 nucleotides are TGTGCCAGCAGTTTATTTACTAGCGGGGGACAAGAGACCCAGTACTTC. Its protein product is CASSLFTSGGQETQYF. The chain links TRBV27 to TRBJ2-5; 11 bases fit TRBD2. Germline assignment: CDR1 MNHEY and CDR2 SMNVEV (reference sequence). CDR3 size: 16 residues. The J segment lost 2 bases and the V segment lost 1 base, leaving 3 bases of the junction unmatched.

The chain has TRBV29-1 and TRBJ2-7; 11 nucleotides match TRBD2. The CDR3 totals 14 residues. CDR1 is SQVTM and CDR2 is ANQGSEA in the germline V gene. V was clipped by 4 bases and J by 3 bases; unmatched bases: 5. Here the CDR3 reads CSVGLAGGYYEQYF. The CDR3 DNA reads TGCAGCGTTGGCCTAGCGGGGGGATACTACGAGCAGTACTTC.

This clonotype appeared a single time. Since a much larger clone is just one base distant, this may be a read error. This chain links TRBV12-3 or TRBV12-4 with TRBJ2-2; possibly TRBD1 for D (5 bases). The length of the CDR3 is 14 residues. V was shortened by 4 bases and J by 4 bases, with 10 bases between the two germline ends. The CDR3 region has the DNA TGTGCCAGCAGTTCCTACAGGTGCACCGGGGAGCTGTTTTTT. Encoded protein: CASSSYRCTGELFF.

In this sample, this clonotype turned up many times. The chain recombines TRBV5-1 with TRBJ2-7, with 8 nucleotides matching TRBD1. Per the germline V gene, CDR1 is SGHRS and CDR2 is YFSETQ. The CDR3 runs 15 residues. Trimming at V came to 4 bases and at J to 2 bases, leaving 8 bases not matched to a gene. CDR3 region: CASSPDRAMTYEQYF. The CDR3 DNA reads TGCGCCAGCAGCCCGGACAGGGCCATGACCTACGAGCAGTACTTC.

The chain couples TRBV9 to TRBJ2-1; TRBD2 matches at 9 bases. The germline CDR1 and CDR2 sequences are SGDLS and YYNGEE. V dropped 1 base and J dropped 4; count of bases not matched to a gene: 9. The CDR3 has 17 residues. The CDR3 DNA reads TGTGCCAGCAGCGTACCTCCAGGCGGGGGGGCTTACAATGAGCAGTTCTTC. It encodes CASSVPPGGGAYNEQFF.

This clonotype was seen a handful of times. The chain couples TRBV11-3 to TRBJ2-3; 11 bases align to TRBD2. Losses at the gene ends were 5 bases for V and 6 bases for J; bases not matched to a gene: 10. CDR1 is SGHNT and CDR2 is YENEEA in the germline V gene. This CDR3 contains 16 residues. As DNA, the CDR3 is TGTGCCAGCAGCCTACCCTTTAGCGGGGGGGCGGATACGCAGTATTTT. Its translation is CASSLPFSGGADTQYF.

This clonotype has only a few counts. The rearrangement links TRBV20-1 to TRBJ1-1; D might be TRBD1 (5 bases). V was cut by 1 base and J by 2 bases, with 14 bases left in between. Germline-derived CDR1 and CDR2 are DFQATT and SNEGSKA (reference sequence). This CDR3 is 15 amino acids long. CDR3 amino acids: CSARAFGTANTEAFF. In nucleotides, the CDR3 is TGCAGTGCTAGAGCATTCGGGACGGCTAACACTGAAGCTTTCTTT.

In its sample, this clonotype was seen many times. The chain carries TRBV10-3 and TRBJ2-7; 10 nucleotides match TRBD1. CDR1 and CDR2 from the germline V gene are ENHRY and SYGVKD. CDR3 length equals 15 residues. The J segment lost 7 bases and the V segment lost 2 bases, leaving 8 bases of the junction unmatched. CDR3 sequence reads: CAISEQGQGTREQYF. CDR3 bases: TGTGCCATCAGTGAGCAGGGACAGGGGACAAGGGAGCAGTACTTC.

This clonotype was seen many times. The chain joins TRBV20-1 to TRBJ2-5, with 10 bases lining up with TRBD2. V trimming: 0 bases; J trimming: 5 bases; junction bases outside the gene matches: 9. Germline V gene lookup returns CDR1 DFQATT and CDR2 SNEGSKA (reference sequence). This CDR3 is built from 16 residues. The CDR3: CSARDYQRGGPETQYF. CDR3 bases: TGCAGTGCTAGAGACTACCAGCGGGGGGGCCCTGAGACCCAGTACTTC.

There are many counts of this clonotype. V gene TRBV5-1 combines with J gene TRBJ2-7; D is tentatively TRBD1 or TRBD2 (5 bases each). V was clipped by 4 bases and J by 3 bases, with 23 bases between them. The CDR3 loop spans 17 amino acids. The germline gives CDR1 SGHRS, CDR2 YFSETQ. CDR3 DNA: TGCGCCAGCAGCCGCAACATTAACGTACGGGGCAACTACGAGCAGTACTTC. It yields the protein CASSRNINVRGNYEQYF.